The rows below give T cell receptor beta chains drawn from one sample of a study of blood T cell repertoires in COVID-19. Data came from immunoSEQ multiplex PCR; TCRdb stores just in-frame clones and leaves some out. The sample records over 95,000 clones, about 87% being singletons. Sample: peripheral blood. These receptors were obtained from a woman aged 50 to 60 with acute or convalescent COVID-19. CDR3s include the opening cysteine and the closing phenylalanine or tryptophan. The D gene is left open where the match is weak. Some rows have no size entry. The others give once, few or many, or a class for an expanded clone.

clone size,V gene,J gene,D gene,CDR3 protein,CDR3 DNA
-,TRBV19,TRBJ2-1,-,CASSIDPASLGGYNEQFF,TGTGCCAGTAGTATAGATCCCGCCTCCCTGGGGGGCTACAATGAGCAGTTCTTC
-,TRBV7-2,TRBJ1-2,-,CASSRQQGRNGYTF,TGTGCCAGCAGCCGGCAACAGGGTAGGAATGGCTACACCTTC
-,TRBV28,TRBJ1-6,-,CASMGTLTNSPLHF,TGTGCCAGCATGGGGACACTCACTAATTCACCCCTCCACTTT
-,TRBV11-2,TRBJ2-7,TRBD2,CASSKLAGGPYEQYF,TGTGCCAGCAGCAAACTAGCGGGGGGGCCCTACGAGCAGTACTTC
-,TRBV7-9,TRBJ1-4,TRBD1,CASSLTGGKEKLFF,TGTGCCAGCAGCCTTACAGGGGGGAAGGAAAAACTGTTTTTT
-,TRBV11-2,TRBJ1-1,TRBD1,CASSLVTPRTGDFEAFF,TGTGCCAGCAGCTTAGTAACACCAAGGACAGGGGACTTTGAAGCTTTCTTT
-,TRBV12-3/TRBV12-4,TRBJ1-6,-,CASSLPGGPLHF,TGTGCCAGCAGTTTGCCCGGTGGACCCCTCCACTTT
-,TRBV7-9,TRBJ2-7,TRBD2,CASSVSGIDSGEQYF,TGTGCCAGCAGCGTCAGCGGGATAGATTCCGGGGAGCAGTACTTC
-,TRBV12-3/TRBV12-4,TRBJ2-1,-,CASSFKREQFF,TGTGCCAGCAGTTTTAAGAGGGAGCAGTTCTTC
-,TRBV5-8,TRBJ1-3,-,CASSLLLGGGNTIYF,TGTGCCAGCAGCTTGTTATTGGGAGGTGGAAACACCATATATTTT
-,TRBV4-3,TRBJ2-4,TRBD1,CATSPQTGGAKNIQYF,TGCGCCACCTCACCCCAGACAGGGGGAGCCAAAAACATTCAGTACTTC
-,TRBV7-8,TRBJ1-2,TRBD1,CASSSTGVGYGYTF,TGTGCCAGCAGCTCGACAGGGGTGGGTTATGGCTACACCTTC
-,TRBV29-1,TRBJ1-1,TRBD1,CSVVAGGTEAFF,TGCAGCGTTGTGGCAGGGGGCACTGAAGCTTTCTTT
few,TRBV5-1,TRBJ1-1,TRBD1,CASSRTGITEAFF,TGCGCCAGCAGCCGGACAGGGATCACTGAAGCTTTCTTT
once,TRBV18,TRBJ1-3,-,CASSQNEAGPAGNTIYF,TGTGCCAGCTCACAAAACGAGGCGGGACCGGCTGGAAACACCATATATTTT
-,TRBV24-1,TRBJ2-7,-,CATSEDSGTEKQYF,TGTGCCACCAGTGAGGACAGCGGCACAGAGAAGCAGTACTTC
few,TRBV6-2/TRBV6-3,TRBJ1-2,TRBD1,CASSQKRTGGDGYTF,TGTGCCAGCAGCCAAAAGAGGACAGGGGGCGACGGCTACACCTTC
-,TRBV5-1,TRBJ1-2,TRBD1,CASRTGTGFIYGYTF,TGCGCCAGCAGAACCGGGACAGGGTTTATCTATGGCTACACCTTC
-,TRBV6-2/TRBV6-3,TRBJ1-2,-,CASSYRQGNVFYGYTF,TGTGCCAGCAGTTACAGGCAGGGCAACGTCTTTTATGGCTACACCTTC
-,TRBV9,TRBJ1-1,-,CASSVDTAWGDEAFF,TGTGCCAGCAGCGTAGATACGGCCTGGGGGGATGAAGCTTTCTTT
-,TRBV28,TRBJ1-5,-,CASSENRDQPQHF,TGTGCCAGCAGCGAGAACCGAGATCAGCCCCAGCATTTT
-,TRBV5-1,TRBJ2-3,-,CASSLDASGTDTQYF,TGCGCCAGCAGCTTGGATGCTAGCGGCACAGATACGCAGTATTTT
-,TRBV6-6,TRBJ1-2,TRBD1,CASSIFDRGIDGYTF,TGTGCCAGCAGTATATTTGACAGGGGCATAGATGGCTACACCTTC
-,TRBV7-2,TRBJ2-4,TRBD2,CASSSGRLAGAWENIQYF,TGTGCCAGCAGCTCAGGGCGGCTAGCGGGAGCTTGGGAAAACATTCAGTACTTC
once,TRBV20-1,TRBJ2-5,-,CSASLQETQYF,TGCAGTGCTAGTCTACAAGAGACCCAGTACTTC
-,TRBV11-3,TRBJ1-1,-,CASSLKPSGTEAFF,TGTGCCAGCAGCTTAAAACCCTCAGGCACTGAAGCTTTCTTT
-,TRBV5-1,TRBJ1-3,-,CASSLEAGAGNTIYF,TGCGCCAGCAGCTTGGAGGCGGGAGCGGGAAACACCATATATTTT
-,TRBV7-2,TRBJ2-1,TRBD2,CASSLIPSGGYEQFF,TGTGCCAGCAGCTTAATTCCTAGCGGGGGCTATGAGCAGTTCTTC
-,TRBV11-2,TRBJ1-2,-,CASSLGQTLDPHGYTF,TGTGCCAGCAGCTTAGGACAGACCCTAGATCCCCATGGCTACACCTTC
-,TRBV10-3,TRBJ2-1,TRBD2,CAISEAGRLAGVDEQFF,TGTGCCATCAGTGAGGCAGGAAGGCTAGCGGGTGTGGATGAGCAGTTCTTC
-,TRBV3-1/TRBV3-2,TRBJ1-1,-,CASSGLDRSMNTEAFF,TGTGCCAGCAGCGGATTAGACAGAAGCATGAACACTGAAGCTTTCTTT